This TCR beta chain was recovered during a study of T cell changes during pregnancy in multiple sclerosis. Clones were sequenced by immunoSEQ multiplex PCR, and TCRdb holds only the in-frame ones, with some missing. The sample records under 70,000 clones, about 90% being singletons. Germline values: CDR1 MDHEN, CDR2 SYDVKM. With V trimmed by 4 bases and J by 6 bases, 10 bases remained unmatched. The CDR3 has 17 amino acids. The source was CD4+ T cells from peripheral blood mononuclear cells, collected after pregnancy. The source is a female donor with multiple sclerosis, enrolled in a pregnancy study. The V gene is TRBV28, the J gene TRBJ2-7; 15 bases align to TRBD2. CDR3 nucleotide sequence: TGTGCCAGCAGTTCCTACCAGGGGACTAGCGGGAGGCTCGAGCAGTACTTC. Translated, it gives CASSSYQGTSGRLEQYF.